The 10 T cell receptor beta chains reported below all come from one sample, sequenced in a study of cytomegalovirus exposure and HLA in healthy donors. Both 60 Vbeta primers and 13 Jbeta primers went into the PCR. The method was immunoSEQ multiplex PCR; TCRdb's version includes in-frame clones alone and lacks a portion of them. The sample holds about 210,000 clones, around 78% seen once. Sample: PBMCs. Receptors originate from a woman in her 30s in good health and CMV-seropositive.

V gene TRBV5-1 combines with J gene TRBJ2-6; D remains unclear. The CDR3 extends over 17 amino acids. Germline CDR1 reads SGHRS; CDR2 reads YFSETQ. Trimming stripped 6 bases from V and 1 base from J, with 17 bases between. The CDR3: CASTRVPFESGANVLTF. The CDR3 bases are TGCGCCAGCACCCGAGTTCCTTTTGAGTCTGGGGCCAACGTCCTGACTTTC.

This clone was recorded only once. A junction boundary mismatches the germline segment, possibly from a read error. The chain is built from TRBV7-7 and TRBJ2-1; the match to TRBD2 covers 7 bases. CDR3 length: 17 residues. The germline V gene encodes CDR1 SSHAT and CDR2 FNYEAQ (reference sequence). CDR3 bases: TGTGCTAGCAGCTCCACCTCTGGCGGGAGCTCCTACAATGAGCAGTTCTTC. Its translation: CASSSTSGGSSYNEQFF.

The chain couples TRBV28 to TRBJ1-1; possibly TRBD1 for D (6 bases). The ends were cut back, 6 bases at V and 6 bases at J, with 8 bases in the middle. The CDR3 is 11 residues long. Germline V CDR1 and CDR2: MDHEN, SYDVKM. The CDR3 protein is CASRDRAEAFF. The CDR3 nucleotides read TGTGCCAGCAGGGACAGAGCTGAAGCTTTCTTT.

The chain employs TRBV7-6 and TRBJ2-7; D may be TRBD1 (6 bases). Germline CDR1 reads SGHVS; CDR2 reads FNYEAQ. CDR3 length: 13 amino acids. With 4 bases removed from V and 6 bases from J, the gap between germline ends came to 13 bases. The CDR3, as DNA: TGTGCCAGCAGCTCATACACAGGGACCGAGCAGTACTTC. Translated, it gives CASSSYTGTEQYF.

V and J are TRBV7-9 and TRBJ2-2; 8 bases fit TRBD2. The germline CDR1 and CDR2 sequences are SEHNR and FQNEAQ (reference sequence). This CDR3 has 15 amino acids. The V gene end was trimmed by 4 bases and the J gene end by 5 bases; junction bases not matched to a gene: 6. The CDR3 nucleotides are TGTGCCAGCAGCTCCCCGACTAGCGTTACCGGGGAGCTGTTTTTT. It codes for CASSSPTSVTGELFF.

The CDR3 DNA is TGTGCCAGCAGTTTCACCAGTGCCGCGGGGAATGAGCAGTTCTTC. Translation gives CASSFTSAAGNEQFF. The chain joins TRBV27 to TRBJ2-1; a weak D match, TRBD2 (6 bases). Trimming stripped 3 bases from V and 7 bases from J, with 16 bases between. The CDR3 runs to 15 residues. CDR1 and CDR2 (germline): MNHEY, SMNVEV (reference sequence).

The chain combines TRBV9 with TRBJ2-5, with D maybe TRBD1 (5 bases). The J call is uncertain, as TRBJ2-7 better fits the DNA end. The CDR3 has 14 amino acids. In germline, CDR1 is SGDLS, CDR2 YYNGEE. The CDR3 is CASSVGRASTEQYF. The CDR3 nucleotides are TGTGCCAGCAGCGTAGGCAGGGCATCCACCGAGCAGTACTTC.

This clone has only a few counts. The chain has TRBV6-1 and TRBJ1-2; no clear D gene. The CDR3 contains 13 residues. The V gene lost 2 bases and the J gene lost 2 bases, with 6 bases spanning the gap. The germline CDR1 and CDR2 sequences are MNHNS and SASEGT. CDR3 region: CASSENRNYGYTF. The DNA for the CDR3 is TGTGCCAGCAGTGAAAACAGAAACTATGGCTACACCTTC.

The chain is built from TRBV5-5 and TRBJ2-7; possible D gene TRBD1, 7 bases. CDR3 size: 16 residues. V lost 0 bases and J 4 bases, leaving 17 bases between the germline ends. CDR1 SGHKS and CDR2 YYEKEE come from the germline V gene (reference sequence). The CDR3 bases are TGTGCCAGCAGCTTGGCGGGCGGGACAGAACTTTACGAGCAGTACTTC. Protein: CASSLAGGTELYEQYF.

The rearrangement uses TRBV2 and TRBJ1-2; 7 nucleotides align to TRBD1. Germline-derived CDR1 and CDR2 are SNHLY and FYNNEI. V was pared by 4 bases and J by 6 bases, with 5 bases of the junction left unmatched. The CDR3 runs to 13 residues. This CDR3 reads CASSGEGGDGYTF. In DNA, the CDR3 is TGTGCCAGCAGTGGAGAAGGGGGCGATGGCTACACCTTC.